This TCR beta chain was recorded in a study of T cells in Graves' hyperthyroidism and ophthalmopathy. Diagnoses were made from clinical symptoms, serum measures (thyroxine and TRAb), thyroid ultrasound and orbital computed tomography. Out of over 7.5 ml of fresh peripheral blood came the PBMCs. This CDR3 has 15 residues. CDR1 is SEHNR and CDR2 is FQNEAQ in the germline V gene (reference sequence). Trimming left V 3 bases short and J 4 bases short, with 14 bases between. Amplification of TCR beta CDR3 regions was performed using RNA transcripts as template. The study used the HTBI primer set for a first-round RT-PCR of the TCR CDR3. TCRdb reprocessed the multiplex PCR reads via MiXCR and lists one record per CDR3 protein. The sample holds around 36,000 distinct CDR3 sequences, about 47% seen once.

The specimen was blood. This TCR derives from a man between 40 and 49 years old with Graves' ophthalmopathy. The chain is built from TRBV7-9 and TRBJ2-3; D is perhaps TRBD2 (6 bases). In DNA, the CDR3 is TGTGCCAGCAGCTTCAGTAGCGGATCTTCAGATACGCAGTATTTT. This gives the protein CASSFSSGSSDTQYF.